This T cell receptor beta chain appears in the sequencing data of a study of Ad26.COV2.S vaccination and SARS-CoV-2 variants. Study-wide findings and caveats: Across vaccine and placebo recipients, the breadth of non-spike TCRs was similar.

Repertoires were generated with immunoSEQ multiplex PCR, while TCRdb's copy carries only in-frame clones and drops some. The sample yields approximately 280,000 clones, more than 70% seen once. Turning to this clone: Its antigen is unknown.

Treatment here: some 20 received Ad26.COV2.S at low or high dose, single or two shots; about five received placebo; per-sample allocation not given. Sample collection was performed on day 63 after the first vaccine or placebo injection. As its vector, the vaccine had Ad26, which expressed Wuhan-strain SARS-CoV-2 spike. From germline, CDR1 is SGDLS and CDR2 YYNGEE. The V gene end was trimmed by 4 bases and the J gene end by 8 bases; junction bases not matched to a gene: 9. The CDR3 covers 15 residues. The sequenced sample was peripheral blood, obtained in a trial of Ad26.COV2.S vaccine versus placebo. The chain combines TRBV9 with TRBJ1-4; 9 nucleotides agree with TRBD1. This receptor was obtained from a person aged 18-65 years who received the Ad26.COV2.S COVID-19 vaccine or a placebo. The CDR3 DNA follows: TGTGCCAGCAGCACGACCGGGACAGGGAAAGAAAAACTGTTTTTT. Translation gives CASSTTGTGKEKLFF.